These T cell receptor beta chains were read from a single sample in a study of blood T cell repertoires in COVID-19. The method was immunoSEQ multiplex PCR; TCRdb's version includes in-frame clones alone and lacks a portion of them. This sample has over 400,000 clones, with approximately 85% found just once. Sequencing was carried out using peripheral blood. The source of these receptors is a human donor in a cohort sampled during active COVID-19. Both conserved end residues are part of each CDR3. Each record gives: V gene, D gene, clone size, J gene, CDR3 DNA, CDR3 protein. The D gene is left open where the match is weak. A clone size is listed for some rows: how often the clone was seen (once, few, many), or a class if it is expanded.

V gene: TRBV19; D gene: NA; clone size: NA; J gene: TRBJ2-6; CDR3 DNA: TGTGCCAGTAAGGAGGGGGCGCTTTTGGCTGGGGCCAACGTCCTGACTTTC; CDR3 protein: CASKEGALLAGANVLTF
V gene: TRBV25-1; D gene: NA; clone size: NA; J gene: TRBJ1-1; CDR3 DNA: TGTGCCAGCAGTGAAACTACGAACACTGAAGCTTTCTTT; CDR3 protein: CASSETTNTEAFF
V gene: TRBV28; D gene: NA; clone size: few; J gene: TRBJ2-7; CDR3 DNA: TGTGCCAGCAGTTCACCATACTCACACGAGCAGTACTTC; CDR3 protein: CASSSPYSHEQYF
V gene: TRBV5-1; D gene: TRBD1; clone size: NA; J gene: TRBJ2-7; CDR3 DNA: TGCGCCAGCAGCGTCCAGACAGGGGGCGAGTACGAGCAGTACTTC; CDR3 protein: CASSVQTGGEYEQYF
V gene: TRBV12-5; D gene: TRBD1; clone size: NA; J gene: TRBJ2-7; CDR3 DNA: TGTGCTAGTGGTTTGGGGACAGGGTTCAGAGAGCAGTACTTC; CDR3 protein: CASGLGTGFREQYF
V gene: TRBV5-1; D gene: NA; clone size: NA; J gene: TRBJ2-5; CDR3 DNA: TGCGCCAGCTCAGGACAAGAGACCCAGTACTTC; CDR3 protein: CASSGQETQYF
V gene: TRBV29-1; D gene: TRBD1; clone size: NA; J gene: TRBJ1-1; CDR3 DNA: TGCAGCGTTGGAGGGACAGGGGCCTTGAACACTGAAGCTTTCTTT; CDR3 protein: CSVGGTGALNTEAFF
V gene: TRBV11-3; D gene: TRBD1; clone size: NA; J gene: TRBJ2-7; CDR3 DNA: TGTGCCAGCAGCACGGGACAGGGCGCCTACGAGCAGTACTTC; CDR3 protein: CASSTGQGAYEQYF
V gene: TRBV7-9; D gene: NA; clone size: NA; J gene: TRBJ2-5; CDR3 DNA: TGTGCCAGCAGCTCAAAAAAGCGGACCGACCAAGAGACCCAGTACTTC; CDR3 protein: CASSSKKRTDQETQYF
V gene: TRBV28; D gene: TRBD1; clone size: once; J gene: TRBJ2-4; CDR3 DNA: TGTGCCAGCAGGACAGGGGAAAACATTCAGTACTTC; CDR3 protein: CASRTGENIQYF
V gene: TRBV25-1; D gene: TRBD1; clone size: NA; J gene: TRBJ1-2; CDR3 DNA: TGTGCCAGCAGTTTACCGGGACAGCCCAACTATGGCTACACCTTC; CDR3 protein: CASSLPGQPNYGYTF